The 26 T cell receptor beta chains below were found in one sample sequenced in a study of T cells in Graves' hyperthyroidism and ophthalmopathy. Template material for amplifying TCR beta CDR3 regions consisted of RNA transcripts. With the HTBI primer set, the TCR CDR3 went through a first round of RT-PCR. Via MiXCR, TCRdb re-called the multiplex PCR reads, giving one row per CDR3 protein. The data contain more than 300,000 distinct CDR3 sequences, under 15% of them singletons. Sequenced input: blood. These receptors were obtained from a woman under 30 with Graves' hyperthyroidism.

This clonotype appeared many times. J is TRBJ1-2 and V is TRBV20-1, with TRBD1 matching 9 bases. The trim removed 3 bases at V and 5 bases at J, leaving 1 base unmatched. The CDR3 is 12 residues long. From germline, CDR1 is DFQATT and CDR2 SNEGSKA (reference sequence). The CDR3 reads CSARDRGYGYTF. The DNA of the CDR3 is TGCAGTGCTAGGGACAGGGGTTATGGCTACACCTTC.

In its sample, this clonotype was seen many times. The V and J genes are TRBV29-1 and TRBJ2-4; 11 positions agree with TRBD1. This CDR3 contains 17 residues. The germline CDR1 and CDR2 sequences are SQVTM and ANQGSEA. With 4 bases clipped from V and 9 bases from J, the junction kept 17 bases outside the gene matches. CDR3 protein: CSVGSKLGQGESGIQYF. CDR3 DNA: TGCAGCGTTGGATCGAAATTGGGACAGGGGGAATCGGGCATTCAGTACTTC.

This clonotype occurred many times. The chain uses TRBV2 and TRBJ1-1; D is undetermined. The CDR3 spans 14 residues. V lost 7 bases and J 1 base, leaving 13 bases between the germline ends. Per the germline V gene, CDR1 is SNHLY and CDR2 is FYNNEI. The CDR3, as DNA: TGTGCCAGCAAAGATGGTCGGGGGAACACTGAAGCTTTCTTT. Translating gives CASKDGRGNTEAFF. Full variable domain (missing parts from reference TRBV2 and TRBJ1-1): EPEVTQTPSHQVTQMGQEVILRCVPISNHLYFYWYRQILGQKVEFLVSFYNNEISEKSEIFDDQFSVERPDGSNFTLKIRSTKLEDSAMYFCASKDGRGNTEAFFGQGTRLTVV.

This clonotype was counted many times. CDR3 region: CSAMTSPGNIQYF. Here the CDR3 DNA reads TGCAGTGCCATGACTAGCCCGGGTAACATTCAGTACTTC. The chain links TRBV20-1 to TRBJ2-4; 7 bases agree with TRBD2. The germline V gene encodes CDR1 DFQATT and CDR2 SNEGSKA (reference sequence). CDR3 length: 13 residues. The V segment lost 6 bases and the J segment 7 bases; nucleotides outside the gene matches: 9.

There are many counts of this clonotype. The V gene is TRBV3-1, the J gene TRBJ1-5, with D possibly being TRBD1 (6 bases). The V end lost 1 base, the J end lost 5 bases, and 15 bases lay between the germline ends. Germline CDR1 and CDR2: LGHDT and YNNKEL (reference sequence). The CDR3 sequence is 16 residues long. The CDR3 DNA is TGTGCCAGCAGCCAAGGGTTGTGGGACACATATCAGCCCCAGCATTTT. Translation gives CASSQGLWDTYQPQHF.

This clonotype came up many times. The J gene is TRBJ1-1, the V gene TRBV2, with D possibly being TRBD1 (5 bases). Per the germline V gene, CDR1 is SNHLY and CDR2 is FYNNEI. This CDR3 has 16 amino acids. The V gene lost 6 bases and the J gene lost 0 bases, with 17 bases spanning the gap. The CDR3 nucleotides read TGTGCCAGCAGGGCGGGAGACAGACCTATGAACACTGAAGCTTTCTTT. It encodes CASRAGDRPMNTEAFF.

This clonotype showed up many times. Here the CDR3 DNA reads TGTGCCAGCAGCCAAGATGTAGGGAACACCGGGGAGCTGTTTTTT. This gives the protein CASSQDVGNTGELFF. The chain combines TRBV3-1 with TRBJ2-2; D uncertain. The CDR3 sequence is 15 residues long. CDR1 and CDR2 (germline): LGHDT, YNNKEL (reference sequence). Trimming pared 0 bases from V and 1 base from J, leaving 6 bases between.

This clonotype was detected many times. The gene calls are TRBV20-1 and TRBJ2-1, with a tentative D call TRBD2 (6 bases). With 4 bases removed from V and 3 bases from J, the gap between germline ends came to 13 bases. The CDR3 spans 14 residues. Per germline, CDR1 DFQATT and CDR2 SNEGSKA (reference sequence). CDR3 residues: CSAKAYGGYNEQFF. In DNA form, the CDR3 reads TGCAGTGCTAAGGCCTACGGGGGCTACAATGAGCAGTTCTTC.

The chain carries TRBV28 and TRBJ1-5; D is perhaps TRBD1 (5 bases). Trimming took 2 bases from V and 2 from J, leaving 10 bases between them. The germline CDR1 and CDR2 sequences are MDHEN and SYDVKM. The CDR3 is 15 amino acids. This CDR3 reads CASSLQGVGNQPQHF. Written as DNA, the CDR3 is TGTGCCAGCAGTTTACAAGGGGTAGGCAATCAGCCCCAGCATTTT. The variable domain in full, completed from reference TRBV28 and TRBJ1-5, reads DVKVTQSSRYLVKRTGEKVFLECVQDMDHENMFWYRQDPGLGLRLIYFSYDVKMKEKGDIPEGYSVSREKKERFSLILESASTNQTSMYLCASSLQGVGNQPQHFGDGTRLSIL.

This clonotype was seen repeatedly, ten times or more. The chain is built from TRBV12-3 or TRBV12-4 and TRBJ2-7; D uncertain. This CDR3 has 12 residues. The germline V and J ends were trimmed by 3 bases and 5 bases, with 8 bases remaining between them. In nucleotides, the CDR3 is TGTGCCAGCAGTTTGGCGCGCGACGAGCAGTACTTC. This codes for CASSLARDEQYF.

This chain's CDR3 is CASSIGTAAIVYGYTF. CDR3 coding DNA: TGTGCCAGTAGTATCGGGACAGCGGCCATAGTCTATGGCTACACCTTC. The chain couples TRBV19 to TRBJ1-2, with 7 bases aligning to TRBD1. From germline, CDR1 is LNHDA and CDR2 SQIVND (reference sequence). This CDR3 comprises 16 residues. Losses at the gene ends were 3 bases for V and 4 bases for J; bases not matched to a gene: 11. Together with reference TRBV19 and TRBJ1-2, the CDR3 gives the full variable domain: DGGITQSPKYLFRKEGQNVTLSCEQNLNHDAMYWYRQDPGQGLRLIYYSQIVNDFQKGDIAEGYSVSREKKESFPLTVTSAQKNPTAFYLCASSIGTAAIVYGYTFGSGTRLTVV.

This clonotype was found many times. The chain carries TRBV2 and TRBJ2-5; D is perhaps TRBD1 (5 bases). Germline assignment: CDR1 SNHLY and CDR2 FYNNEI. V lost 2 bases, J lost 4 bases, and 11 bases lay in between. This CDR3 is 14 amino acids long. CDR3 sequence: CASSEQTVRETQYF. Here the CDR3 DNA reads TGTGCCAGCAGTGAACAGACAGTTAGAGAGACCCAGTACTTC.

This clonotype was observed many times. The chain is built from TRBV3-1 and TRBJ2-2; D might be TRBD1 (6 bases). The germline V gene has CDR1 LGHDT and CDR2 YNNKEL (reference sequence). This CDR3 spans 14 amino acids. V lost 3 bases and J 4 bases, leaving 9 bases between the germline ends. Here the CDR3 reads CASSQGAGTGELFF. CDR3 DNA: TGTGCCAGCAGCCAGGGGGCGGGCACCGGGGAGCTGTTTTTT.

This clonotype was counted many times. The chain uses TRBV3-1 and TRBJ1-5, with a tentative D call TRBD1 (6 bases). This CDR3 has 15 residues. CDR1 is LGHDT and CDR2 is YNNKEL in the germline V gene (reference sequence). Trimming pared 2 bases from V and 4 bases from J, leaving 12 bases between. This CDR3 reads CASSQTQGRNQPQHF. The CDR3 DNA reads as TGTGCCAGCAGCCAAACCCAGGGGAGAAATCAGCCCCAGCATTTT.

This clonotype was recorded at least ten times. The V and J genes are TRBV11-1 and TRBJ2-3, with D possibly being TRBD1 (5 bases). Per germline, CDR1 SGHAT and CDR2 FQDESV (reference sequence). The CDR3 sequence is 15 residues long. V was cut by 2 bases and J by 4 bases, with 13 bases left in between. CDR3 protein: CASSLIAGWSDTQYF. The CDR3 coding sequence is TGTGCCAGCAGCTTAATAGCAGGGTGGTCAGATACGCAGTATTTT.

This clonotype occurred many times. The chain employs TRBV18 and TRBJ1-2; 7 bases line up with TRBD1. V lost 5 bases, J lost 6 bases, and 6 bases stayed unmatched. From germline, CDR1 is KGHSH and CDR2 LQKENI. The CDR3 spans 13 residues. Here the CDR3 DNA reads TGTGCCAGCTCAACGGGTACAGGGGATGGCTACACCTTC. Its translation is CASSTGTGDGYTF.

V and J are TRBV18 and TRBJ1-4; TRBD1 matches at 9 bases. The CDR3 covers 15 residues. V gave up 4 bases and J gave up 8 bases; unmatched junction bases: 8. Germline assignment: CDR1 KGHSH and CDR2 LQKENI. DNA for the CDR3: TGTGCCAGCTCACTAAGGACAGGGGTTGAAGAAAAACTGTTTTTT. Translating gives CASSLRTGVEEKLFF.

The rearrangement links TRBV19 to TRBJ2-1; the match to TRBD2 covers 7 bases. The CDR3 extends over 15 amino acids. Germline V lookup: CDR1 LNHDA, CDR2 SQIVND (reference sequence). V trimming: 5 bases; J trimming: 8 bases; junction bases outside the gene matches: 12. The CDR3 protein is CASSPRDYAFYEQFF. The CDR3 region has the DNA TGTGCCAGTAGTCCCAGGGACTACGCATTCTATGAGCAGTTCTTC.

This clonotype was counted at least ten times. This chain uses TRBV19 with TRBJ1-1; unclear D gene. The CDR3 covers 12 residues. The V and J ends lost 7 bases and 9 bases respectively, with 15 bases between them. Germline values: CDR1 LNHDA, CDR2 SQIVND (reference sequence). For the CDR3, the DNA is TGTGCCAGTAAGAAAGAACGGGAACAAGCTTTCTTT. This translates into CASKKEREQAFF.

This clonotype showed up many times. The chain links TRBV6-1 to TRBJ1-6, with TRBD1 identical over 10 bases. Germline V gives CDR1 MNHNS, CDR2 SASEGT. The CDR3 totals 16 residues. V trimming: 6 bases; J trimming: 7 bases; junction bases outside the gene matches: 9. CDR3 residues: CASRPPRDRGNSPLHF. In nucleotides, the CDR3 is TGTGCCAGCAGACCGCCCAGGGACAGGGGCAATTCACCCCTCCACTTT.

This clonotype showed up just a few times. The chain employs TRBV6-6 and TRBJ1-3; 9 nucleotides match TRBD1. J was trimmed by 3 bases and V by 0 bases; bases with no gene match: 6. CDR1 is MNHNY, CDR2 SVGAGI, per germline (reference sequence). The CDR3 loop spans 17 amino acids. The CDR3 sequence: CASSYSEQGARGNTIYF. CDR3 bases: TGTGCCAGCAGTTACTCGGAACAGGGGGCACGTGGAAACACCATATATTTT.

This clonotype has just a few counts. As DNA, the CDR3 is TGTGCCAGCTCACCACCGGGACAGGTTTTTGGAAACACCATATATTTT. Translating it yields CASSPPGQVFGNTIYF. This chain uses TRBV18 with TRBJ1-3; 8 positions match TRBD1. The CDR3 has 16 residues. With 0 bases clipped from V and 3 bases from J, the junction kept 4 bases outside the gene matches. Germline CDR1 and CDR2: KGHSH and LQKENI.

The rearrangement uses TRBV7-3 and TRBJ1-6; D gene unclear. Between the trimmed V and J ends, which lost 2 bases and 5 bases, there was a span of 1 base. The germline V gene has CDR1 SGHTA and CDR2 FQGTGA. The CDR3 contains 12 residues. CDR3 loop: CASSLHNSPLHF. As DNA, the CDR3 is TGTGCCAGCAGCTTACATAATTCACCCCTCCACTTT.

This clonotype was detected many times. The V call is TRBV7-8, the J call TRBJ2-5, with a possible D match to TRBD1 (7 bases). Germline CDR1 SGHVS, CDR2 FQNEAQ. There are 16 residues in the CDR3. Trimming removed 4 bases at V and 1 base at J, with 16 bases between. The DNA for the CDR3 is TGTGCCAGCAGCTACAGGACAGGCGGGATCCAAGAGACCCAGTACTTC. This codes for CASSYRTGGIQETQYF.

This clonotype was found many times. The chain uses TRBV28 and TRBJ2-1; 7 bases line up with TRBD2. This CDR3 is 17 amino acids long. V lost 0 bases, J lost 8 bases, and 13 bases stayed unmatched. CDR1 MDHEN and CDR2 SYDVKM come from the germline V gene. The CDR3 DNA reads as TGTGCCAGCAGTTTATGGGGGTTGGGGGAGGGCCTCGATGAGCAGTTCTTC. It is translated as CASSLWGLGEGLDEQFF.

This clonotype was seen ten or more times. The chain employs TRBV20-1 and TRBJ1-1; TRBD1 might be the D (5 bases). Trimming removed 5 bases from V and 7 bases from J, with 11 bases in between. Germline V gives CDR1 DFQATT, CDR2 SNEGSKA (reference sequence). This CDR3 spans 11 amino acids. CDR3 loop: CSAQGNVEAFF. The DNA for the CDR3 is TGCAGTGCTCAGGGAAATGTTGAAGCTTTCTTT.